Included here is one T cell receptor (beta chain) sequence, with context. The second PCR ran about 6 to 12 cycles with a sample-barcoded 5' primer and J-beta primers. One entry per CDR3 protein, called by TCRdb with MiXCR from the 5' RACE reads. The sample yields about 840,000 distinct CDR3 sequences, 25% to 30% seen once. The CDR3 totals 16 residues. Germline loops: CDR1 SGHRS, CDR2 YFSETQ. With 0 bases removed from V and 5 bases from J, the gap between germline ends came to 17 bases. The data stem from a study of blood T cells in healthy people across ages. Those donating, healthy Caucasian individuals from Russia, were aged 6 to 90. This same sample was also part of a study on T cells of mothers and their children. As reported in that work: Reverse transcription into cDNA received all extracted RNA, at roughly 1.6 ug per 15 ul. Related and unrelated pairs show similar shaping of TCR recombination output by thymic selection.

Sequences were obtained from blood. J is TRBJ1-1 and V is TRBV5-1; unclear D gene. This TCR derives from a woman aged 35 to 49 in good health. DNA of the CDR3: TGCGCCAGCAGCTTGGAGCAGGCGAGGGTAAGAACTGAAGCTTTCTTT. Translating it yields CASSLEQARVRTEAFF.